A selection of T cell receptor beta chains follows, all from one sample in a study of breast tumors, draining lymph nodes, adjacent tissues. MiXCR, run by TCRdb on the multiplex PCR reads, gives a single entry per CDR3 protein. The sample carries tens of thousands of distinct CDR3 sequences, roughly 39% recorded once. Sequencing was performed on breast tumor tissue. Source of these receptors: a female donor with breast cancer. Some clones in this sample may be carry-over from other donors' samples. The CDR3 runs from the conserved cysteine through the conserved F or W. The D gene is left open where the match is weak. Only part of the rows carry a size: once, few, many, or a class if the clone is expanded.

V gene	clone size	J gene	D gene	CDR3 protein	CDR3 DNA
TRBV5-6	NA	TRBJ1-4	TRBD1	CAGSLGGGASNEKLFF	TGTGCTGGCAGCTTGGGAGGGGGCGCCTCTAATGAAAAACTGTTTTTT
TRBV3-1	many	TRBJ2-7	NA	CASSQIGGRGQYF	TGTGCCAGCAGCCAAATCGGCGGACGCGGGCAGTACTTC
TRBV7-9	few	TRBJ1-1	NA	CASSLTRGADLITQAFF	TGTGCCAGCAGCTTAACGCGCGGCGCAGATCTGATCACTCAAGCTTTCTTT
TRBV6-2/TRBV6-3	once	TRBJ1-3	TRBD1	CASSPRTGVLLISGSTIYF	TGTGCCAGCAGTCCCAGGACAGGGGTCCTCCTAATCTCTGGAAGCACCATATATTTT
TRBV6-6	NA	TRBJ1-2	NA	CASSYVWGDGYTF	TGTGCCAGCAGTTACGTTTGGGGGGATGGCTACACCTTC
TRBV7-9	many	TRBJ2-1	TRBD2	CASSFPTSGTDEQFF	TGTGCCAGCAGCTTCCCGACTAGCGGGACGGATGAGCAGTTCTTC
TRBV7-2	NA	TRBJ2-5	NA	CASSSDWLLEGTQHF	TGTGCCAGCAGCTCAGATTGGTTATTGGAGGGGACCCAGCACTTC
TRBV10-3	NA	TRBJ1-2	NA	CAISGGQGSPYGYTF	TGTGCCATCAGTGGGGGCCAGGGCTCTCCCTATGGCTACACCTTC
TRBV18	many	TRBJ2-2	NA	CASRPDTNTGELFF	TGTGCCAGTCGACCCGACACGAACACCGGGGAGCTGTTTTTT
TRBV30	medium-sized	TRBJ1-6	TRBD1	CAWRTGGNSPLHF	TGTGCCTGGCGGACAGGGGGTAATTCACCCCTCCACTTT
TRBV19	NA	TRBJ2-6	NA	CASSIDYSGLPGANVPTF	TGTGCCAGTAGTATAGATTATTCCGGGCTCCCTGGGGCCAACGTCCCGACTTTC
TRBV7-8	NA	TRBJ2-5	TRBD1	CASSLSVLVWDREETQYF	TGTGCCAGCAGCTTGTCGGTGCTTGTTTGGGACAGAGAAGAGACCCAGTACTTC